Shown below are 13 T cell receptor beta chains from a single sample sequenced in a study of OX40 agonist ivuxolimab in advanced cancers. Clones were read by immunoSEQ multiplex PCR, and TCRdb kept only the in-frame ones, dropping some. The sample contains about 83,000 clones, roughly 89% of which appear only once. This specimen was CD4+ or CD8+ T cells sorted from blood, taken in a trial of the OX40 agonist ivuxolimab. All receptors come from an adult with an advanced solid tumor such as melanoma, head and neck, liver or kidney cancer.

The V call is TRBV13, the J call TRBJ2-7; D not certain. This CDR3 has 11 residues. Trimming took 1 base from V and 6 from J, leaving 4 bases between them. Per the germline V gene, CDR1 is PRHDT and CDR2 is FYEKMQ (reference sequence). The CDR3 sequence is CASSLVGEQYF. The DNA for the CDR3 is TGTGCCAGCAGCTTAGTTGGCGAGCAGTACTTC.

This chain uses TRBV6-4 with TRBJ2-7, with D possibly TRBD1 on 5 matching bases. The V gene's germline CDR1 is MRHNA and CDR2 SNTAGT. CDR3 size: 16 residues. CDR3 sequence (DNA): TGTGCCAGCAATGACAATGGTACGACAGCAACCTACGAGCAGTACGTC. It encodes CASNDNGTTATYEQYV.

CDR3: CASSQGTGGQTGELFF. As DNA, the CDR3 is TGTGCCAGCAGCCAGGGGACAGGGGGCCAGACCGGGGAGCTGTTTTTT. The gene calls are TRBV4-2 and TRBJ2-2, with 12 bases that match TRBD1. Germline CDR1 and CDR2: LGHNA and YNFKEQ. The length of the CDR3 is 16 residues. Trimming at V came to 3 bases and at J to 5 bases, leaving 4 bases not matched to a gene.

The chain links TRBV9 to TRBJ2-1, with D possibly being TRBD2 (6 bases). The germline V gene has CDR1 SGDLS and CDR2 YYNGEE. The V end lost 0 bases, the J end lost 7 bases, and 14 bases lay between the germline ends. The CDR3 has 15 amino acids. The CDR3 DNA follows: TGTGCCAGCAGCGTAGGCGGAGGGAGAGCGAATGAGCAGTTCTTC. It specifies CASSVGGGRANEQFF.

CDR3 protein: CATSATGEIEQFF. The CDR3 nucleotides read TGTGCCACCAGCGCAACAGGGGAAATTGAGCAGTTCTTC. The gene calls are TRBV15 and TRBJ2-1, with 7 nucleotides matching TRBD1. The CDR3 is 13 residues long. V dropped 5 bases and J dropped 9; count of bases not matched to a gene: 7. Per the germline V gene, CDR1 is LNHNV and CDR2 is YYDKDF (reference sequence).

The chain joins TRBV9 to TRBJ1-6; no firm D call. CDR3 size: 15 residues. Germline V gene data show CDR1 as SGDLS and CDR2 as YYNGEE. The ends were cut back, 0 bases at V and 2 bases at J, with 6 bases in the middle. This CDR3 reads CASSVGAAYNSPLHF. In DNA form, the CDR3 reads TGTGCCAGCAGCGTAGGTGCAGCCTATAATTCACCCCTCCACTTT.

The chain couples TRBV19 to TRBJ1-5; TRBD1 is a possible D gene (6 bases). The CDR3 sequence is 12 residues long. The ends were cut back, 8 bases at V and 4 bases at J, with 9 bases in the middle. Looked up from germline, CDR1 is LNHDA and CDR2 is SQIVND (reference sequence). The CDR3 nucleotides read TGTGCCAGTGAGGGGGGTAATCAGCCCCAGCATTTT. It is translated as CASEGGNQPQHF.

The chain couples TRBV2 to TRBJ1-1; no definite D call. Trimming pared 4 bases from V and 0 bases from J, leaving 9 bases between. This CDR3 is built from 14 residues. Germline V lookup: CDR1 SNHLY, CDR2 FYNNEI. The CDR3 here is CASSGGLLNTEAFF. CDR3 DNA sequence: TGTGCCAGCAGTGGGGGTCTCCTGAACACTGAAGCTTTCTTT.

V is TRBV27 and J is TRBJ1-1, with D possibly TRBD1 on 5 matching bases. Trimming shortened V by 3 bases and J by 4 bases, and 12 bases separated the two germline ends. The CDR3 contains 14 residues. CDR1 and CDR2 (germline): MNHEY, SMNVEV (reference sequence). Here the CDR3 DNA reads TGTGCCAGCAGTTTTCAAGGCGGGGGCACTGAAGCTTTCTTT. It specifies CASSFQGGGTEAFF.

The chain is built from TRBV30 and TRBJ2-7, with D tentatively TRBD2 (7 bases). V gave up 1 base and J gave up 7 bases, with 14 bases separating them. This CDR3 has 13 amino acids. The germline V gene has CDR1 GTSNPN and CDR2 SVGIG (reference sequence). CDR3 in amino acids: CAWSEGGAWEQYV. CDR3 nucleotides: TGTGCCTGGAGTGAAGGGGGGGCTTGGGAGCAGTACGTC.

The rearrangement links TRBV30 to TRBJ1-5, with 8 positions matching TRBD1. Looked up from germline, CDR1 is GTSNPN and CDR2 is SVGIG (reference sequence). J gave up 2 bases and V 0 bases, and 6 bases lay outside the gene matches. This CDR3 contains 16 residues. The CDR3 DNA reads as TGTGCCTGGAGTGTATCCCACAGGGGGGGCAATCAGCCCCAGCATTTT. Protein product: CAWSVSHRGGNQPQHF.

The chain has TRBV30 and TRBJ2-1; 7 bases are a match to TRBD2. The CDR3 loop spans 15 amino acids. Looked up from germline, CDR1 is GTSNPN and CDR2 is SVGIG (reference sequence). With 0 bases clipped from V and 4 bases from J, the junction kept 6 bases outside the gene matches. In DNA, the CDR3 is TGTGCCTGGAGTGTAGGGCTAGCGGCATACAATGAGCAGTTCTTC. This gives the protein CAWSVGLAAYNEQFF.

The CDR3 protein is CASSLRGVGANVLTF. The CDR3 DNA sequence: TGTGCCAGCAGTTTACGGGGCGTCGGGGCCAACGTCCTGACTTTC. The genes are TRBV27 and TRBJ2-6, with D perhaps being TRBD1 or TRBD2 (5 bases each). The V and J ends lost 2 bases and 4 bases respectively, with 9 bases between them. The CDR3 consists of 15 residues. Germline CDR1 MNHEY, CDR2 SMNVEV (reference sequence).